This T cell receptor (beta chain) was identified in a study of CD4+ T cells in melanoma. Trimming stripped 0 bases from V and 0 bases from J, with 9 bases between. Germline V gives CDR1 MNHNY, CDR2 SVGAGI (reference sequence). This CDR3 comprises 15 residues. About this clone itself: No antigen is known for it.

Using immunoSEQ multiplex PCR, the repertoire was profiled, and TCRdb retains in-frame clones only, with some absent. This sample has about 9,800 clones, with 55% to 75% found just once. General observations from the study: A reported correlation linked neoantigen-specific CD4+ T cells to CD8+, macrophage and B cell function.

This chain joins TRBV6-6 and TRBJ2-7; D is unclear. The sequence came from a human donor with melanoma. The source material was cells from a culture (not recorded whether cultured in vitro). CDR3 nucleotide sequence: TGTGCCAGCAGTTACTCGATGGTGAGCTCCTACGAGCAGTACTTC. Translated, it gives CASSYSMVSSYEQYF.